These 14 T cell receptor beta chains were sequenced from one sample in a study of T cells in Graves' hyperthyroidism and ophthalmopathy. The investigators amplified TCR beta CDR3 regions from RNA transcripts. A first-round RT-PCR of the TCR CDR3 used the HTBI primer set. TCRdb reprocessed the multiplex PCR reads with MiXCR, giving one entry per CDR3 protein. The sample contains over 200,000 distinct CDR3 sequences, 17% of which appear only once. Sequencing was carried out using blood. Receptors were obtained from a man aged 45 to 65 with Graves' hyperthyroidism.

This clonotype was seen ten or more times. The genes are TRBV6-1 and TRBJ1-2; the match to TRBD1 covers 9 bases. J was trimmed by 4 bases and V by 10 bases; bases with no gene match: 4. Germline CDR1 MNHNS, CDR2 SASEGT. The CDR3 runs to 12 residues. The CDR3 is CAIRDRAYGYTF. As DNA, the CDR3 is TGTGCCATAAGGGACAGGGCCTATGGCTACACCTTC.

Comment on this clonotype: An end of the junction differs from the germline gene, which may be a read error. The genes are TRBV11-3 and TRBJ2-3; D gene unclear. The V gene's germline CDR1 is SGHNT and CDR2 YENEEA. This CDR3 has 12 residues. CDR3 nucleotides: TGTGCCATCAGCTTAGGCTCGGATACGCAGTATTTT. It is translated as CAISLGSDTQYF.

This chain joins TRBV7-9 and TRBJ1-4, with D perhaps matching TRBD1 (5 bases). The CDR3 length is 13 residues. V gave up 5 bases and J gave up 3 bases, with 7 bases separating them. Germline-derived CDR1 and CDR2 are SEHNR and FQNEAQ (reference sequence). The CDR3 is CASSPQANEKLFF. CDR3 DNA sequence: TGTGCCAGCAGCCCACAGGCTAATGAAAAACTGTTTTTT. Together with reference TRBV7-9 and TRBJ1-4, the CDR3 gives the full variable domain: DTGVSQNPRHKITKRGQNVTFRCDPISEHNRLYWYRQTLGQGPEFLTYFQNEAQLEKSRLLSDRFSAERPKGSFSTLEIQRTEQGDSAMYLCASSPQANEKLFFGSGTQLSVL.

The V and J genes are TRBV14 and TRBJ2-7, with 8 nucleotides matching TRBD2. The germline CDR1 and CDR2 sequences are SGHDN and FVKESK. This CDR3 is 15 amino acids long. V shed 6 bases, J shed 1 base, and the junction held 8 bases outside the gene matches. The CDR3 region has the DNA TGTGCCAGCAGAAGCAGCGGGAGTCTGTCCTACGAGCAGTACTTC. Protein: CASRSSGSLSYEQYF.

This clonotype was seen repeatedly, ten times or more. The chain recombines TRBV20-1 with TRBJ1-2; 9 nucleotides agree with TRBD1. The CDR3 extends over 12 amino acids. V gave up 6 bases and J gave up 8 bases; unmatched junction bases: 7. The germline CDR1 and CDR2 sequences are DFQATT and SNEGSKA (reference sequence). In DNA form, the CDR3 reads TGCAGTGCCGTAACAGGGGGCGAAGGCTACACCTTC. Translation gives CSAVTGGEGYTF.

This clonotype has at least ten counts. The chain is built from TRBV2 and TRBJ2-1; TRBD2 might be the D (7 bases). V gave up 6 bases and J gave up 5 bases, with 17 bases separating them. The CDR3 is made up of 15 amino acids. CDR1 and CDR2 (germline): SNHLY, FYNNEI. The CDR3 DNA reads TGTGCCAGCAGATTACGGGGGGCGGAAAACAATGAGCAGTTCTTC. Translation gives CASRLRGAENNEQFF.

The chain links TRBV7-2 to TRBJ2-1; 9 nucleotides match TRBD1. Trimming took 5 bases from V and 8 from J; bases not matched to a gene: 10. Germline CDR1 SGHTA, CDR2 FQGNSA. The length of the CDR3 is 15 residues. This CDR3 is CASSLTGGGWDEQFF. The CDR3 region has the DNA TGTGCCAGCAGCCTTACAGGGGGCGGGTGGGATGAGCAGTTCTTC.

In its sample, this clonotype was seen a few times. With a much larger clone just one base away, this may be a read error. The genes are TRBV5-1 and TRBJ1-1, with D uncertain. The length of the CDR3 is 14 residues. Trimming pared 3 bases from V and 3 bases from J, leaving 12 bases between. Per germline, CDR1 SGHRS and CDR2 YFSETQ. CDR3 residues: CASSYIAGDTEAFF. In DNA, the CDR3 is TGCGCCAGCAGCTATATCGCAGGAGACACTGAAGCTTTCTTT. Full variable domain (outside the CDR3, taken from reference TRBV5-1 and TRBJ1-1): KAGVTQTPRYLIKTRGQQVTLSCSPISGHRSVSWYQQTPGQGLQFLFEYFSETQRNKGNFPGRFSGRQFSNSRSEMNVSTLELGDSALYLCASSYIAGDTEAFFGQGTRLTVV.

This clonotype was picked up many times. This chain links TRBV7-9 with TRBJ2-1; D is undetermined. Germline CDR1 and CDR2: SEHNR and FQNEAQ (reference sequence). The CDR3 extends over 14 amino acids. The V end was cut by 0 bases, the J end by 7 bases, with 10 bases between. The CDR3 spells CASSLARPLNEQFF. CDR3 DNA sequence: TGTGCCAGCAGCTTAGCGCGACCACTTAATGAGCAGTTCTTC.

This clonotype was seen a few times. The V call is TRBV12-3 or TRBV12-4, the J call TRBJ2-2, with D possibly matching TRBD1 (6 bases). The CDR3 is 13 residues long. The germline V and J ends were trimmed by 4 bases and 4 bases, with 7 bases remaining between them. The CDR3: CASSWTVTGELFF. In nucleotides, the CDR3 is TGTGCCAGCAGTTGGACAGTCACCGGGGAGCTGTTTTTT.

This clonotype has at least ten counts. This chain joins TRBV10-3 and TRBJ2-1; no firm D call. The CDR3 runs 15 residues. In germline, CDR1 is ENHRY, CDR2 SYGVKD. V dropped 6 bases and J dropped 2 bases, with 14 bases sitting between them. The CDR3 sequence: CAISQGQQAYNEQFF. Here the CDR3 DNA reads TGTGCCATCAGCCAAGGCCAGCAAGCCTACAATGAGCAGTTCTTC.

This clonotype was counted at least ten times. The chain links TRBV29-1 to TRBJ2-5, with a tentative D call TRBD2 (6 bases). The CDR3 covers 13 residues. CDR1 SQVTM and CDR2 ANQGSEA come from the germline V gene. Trimming took 7 bases from V and 4 from J, leaving 16 bases between them. The CDR3 DNA is TGCAGCGCTGTCGGGAGTGGGGGAGAGACCCAGTACTTC. It encodes CSAVGSGGETQYF.

This clonotype showed up just a few times. V usage is TRBV6-5 and J usage is TRBJ1-5, with no clear D. The CDR3 extends over 14 amino acids. Looked up from germline, CDR1 is MNHEY and CDR2 is SVGAGI. V lost 5 bases and J lost 0, with 8 bases in between. The CDR3, as DNA: TGTGCCAGCAGTCTGTATAATAGCAATCAGCCCCAGCATTTT. Its protein product is CASSLYNSNQPQHF.

This clonotype was detected many times. The chain joins TRBV7-9 to TRBJ2-1; 9 bases map to TRBD1. The junction had 9 bases not matched to a gene; V was cut back by 5 bases and J by 7 bases. Germline loops: CDR1 SEHNR, CDR2 FQNEAQ (reference sequence). The CDR3 is 15 amino acids. The CDR3 loop reads CASSLYRDRENEQFF. The CDR3 coding sequence is TGTGCCAGCAGCCTCTACCGGGACAGGGAGAATGAGCAGTTCTTC.